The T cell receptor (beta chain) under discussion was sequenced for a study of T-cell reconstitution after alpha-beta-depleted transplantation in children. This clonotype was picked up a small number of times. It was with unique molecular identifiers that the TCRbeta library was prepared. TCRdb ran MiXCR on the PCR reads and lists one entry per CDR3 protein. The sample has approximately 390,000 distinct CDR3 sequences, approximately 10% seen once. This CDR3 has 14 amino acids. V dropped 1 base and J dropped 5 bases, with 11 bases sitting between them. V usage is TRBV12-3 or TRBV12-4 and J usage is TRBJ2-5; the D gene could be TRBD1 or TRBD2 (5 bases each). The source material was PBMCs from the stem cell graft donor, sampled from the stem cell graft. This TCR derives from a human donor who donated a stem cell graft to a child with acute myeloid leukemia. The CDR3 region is CASSLGGSLETQYF. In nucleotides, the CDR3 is TGTGCCAGCAGTTTAGGGGGGTCCTTGGAGACCCAGTACTTC.